This T cell receptor (beta chain) was retrieved from a study of vaccination and CD4 T cells after COVID-19. As for the study in general: Four females and six males made up the convalescents, two of whom were Hispanic. According to the study, participants were given two doses of BNT162b2 or mRNA-1273 vaccine.

The CDR3 consists of 16 residues. After removal of 1 base from V and 0 bases from J, the junction contained 2 bases not matched to a gene. Germline CDR1 KGHSH, CDR2 LQKENI. Cultured CD4+ T cell DNA underwent sequencing with the Oncomine TCR Beta short-read assay. Each CDR3 protein is one row after TCRdb ran MiXCR on the PCR reads. Found here are approximately 15,000 distinct CDR3 sequences, about 48% of them singletons; the top ten hold around 4%. Noted treatment: roughly ten-day PBMC culture with coronavirus spike peptide pools or control peptides (ViraFEST assay). It was after 10 to 11 days of culture that CD4+ T cells were isolated by negative selection. Comment on this clonotype: What it binds is unknown.

This receptor was taken from a human donor who had recovered from COVID-19. The source was CD4+ T cells from blood, cultured in vitro, collected before SARS-CoV-2 vaccination. The chain recombines TRBV18 with TRBJ2-3, with TRBD2 identical over 9 bases. The CDR3 protein is CASSPLSGGSTDTQYF. CDR3 bases: TGTGCCAGCTCACCACTTAGCGGGGGAAGCACAGATACGCAGTATTTT. Variable domain in full (rest from reference TRBV18 and TRBJ2-3): NAGVMQNPRHLVRRRGQEARLRCSPMKGHSHVYWYRQLPEEGLKFMVYLQKENIIDESGMPKERFSAEFPKEGPSILRIQQVVRGDSAAYFCASSPLSGGSTDTQYFGPGTRLTVL.